Below are 21 T cell receptor beta chains sequenced from a single sample in a study of synovial regulatory T cells in juvenile arthritis (dated by TCRdb to 2014 to 2015). Library prep was done by the immunoSEQ multiplex PCR assay. TCRdb re-hosts the immuneACCESS table, in-frame sequences only. Its copies lack some clones; in the studies checked, an unresolved V gene accounts for under half of them, and the cause for the rest is not known. This specimen's table enumerates roughly 7,300 clones. The top ten clonotypes cover 1.5% to 2% of the sample. The sample consisted of Treg cells from blood. This sample's cell subset or site label indicates: remaining (HLA-DR-negative) circulating blood Treg cells. Source of these receptors: a donor aged 2 to 35 with juvenile idiopathic arthritis.

This chain connects TRBV6-6 to TRBJ1-2. From germline, CDR1 is MNHNY and CDR2 SVGAGI (reference sequence). There are 15 residues in the CDR3. DNA is not on record. Here the CDR3 reads CASTKLRDGENGYTF.

The V and J genes are TRBV7-9 and TRBJ2-2; TCRdb returns TRBD2, unconfirmable since there is no DNA. The germline gives CDR1 SEHNR, CDR2 FQNEAQ (reference sequence). The CDR3 contains 14 residues. The entry carries no DNA sequence. The CDR3 reads CASSLYSNTGELFF.

The V and J genes are TRBV5-1 and TRBJ2-5; absent DNA, TCRdb's TRBD2 call cannot be checked. Germline CDR1 SGHRS, CDR2 YFSETQ. The CDR3 consists of 14 residues. DNA is not recorded here. The CDR3 is CASSRYGVEETQYF.

V and J are TRBV28 and TRBJ2-5. The CDR3 contains 14 residues. Only the protein sequence is given. Germline V CDR1 and CDR2: MDHEN, SYDVKM. The CDR3 here is CASSLSPVGETQYF.

The chain uses TRBV9 and TRBJ2-1. Germline CDR1 is SGDLS and CDR2 is YYNGEE. This CDR3 is 15 amino acids long. The DNA is not on file. This CDR3 is CASSVAGLARGGQFF.

The V call is TRBV5-1, the J call TRBJ1-5; checking the TCRdb D call of TRBD1 is not possible without DNA. The CDR3 is 15 amino acids. The DNA is not on file. The V gene's germline CDR1 is SGHRS and CDR2 YFSETQ. The CDR3 here is CASSRTGAMNQPQHF.

CDR3 residues: CASSPSPRGETQYF. The J gene is TRBJ2-5, the V gene TRBV9; TCRdb reports TRBD2, a call that lacks DNA to check it against. The CDR3 consists of 14 residues. Only the protein is available. Per germline, CDR1 SGDLS and CDR2 YYNGEE.

The rearrangement uses TRBV4-2 and TRBJ2-1; TCRdb gives TRBD2 as the D gene, but with no DNA this cannot be confirmed. The CDR3 extends over 18 amino acids. DNA is not on record. The germline CDR1 and CDR2 sequences are LGHNA and YNFKEQ. CDR3 loop: CASSQRDLLAGGRNEQFF.

This chain uses TRBV7-9 with TRBJ1-4; TCRdb proposes TRBD1, but this gene call is untestable without DNA. CDR1 is SEHNR and CDR2 is FQNEAQ in the germline V gene (reference sequence). The CDR3 runs 16 residues. No DNA has been recorded. The CDR3 sequence is CASSTYGQGGGEKLFF.

The chain recombines TRBV14 with TRBJ2-4; TCRdb selects TRBD2, and the lack of DNA leaves this call unchecked. The CDR3 covers 17 residues. DNA for this receptor is not on file. CDR1 and CDR2 from the germline V gene are SGHDN and FVKESK. This chain's CDR3 is CASSQARVERAKNIQYF. The full variable domain, completed using reference TRBV14 and TRBJ2-4, is EAGVTQFPSHSVIEKGQTVTLRCDPISGHDNLYWYRRVMGKEIKFLLHFVKESKQDESGMPNNRFLAERTGGTYSTLKVQPAELEDSGVYFCASSQARVERAKNIQYFGAGTRLSVL.

The chain employs TRBV15 and TRBJ1-5; absent DNA, TCRdb's TRBD1 call cannot be checked. Germline lookup yields CDR1 LNHNV and CDR2 YYDKDF (reference sequence). The CDR3 length is 15 residues. No DNA is listed. CDR3 amino acids: CATSRDRPGNQPQHF.

This chain uses TRBV28 with TRBJ2-3; as DNA is missing, the TRBD2 call by TCRdb cannot be tested. The CDR3 runs 19 residues. No DNA is listed. Germline V gene data show CDR1 as MDHEN and CDR2 as SYDVKM. CDR3 sequence reads: CASSFGTRLGLLNTDTQYF.

CDR3 region: CASFGTVNGELFF. The rearrangement joins TRBV5-1 to TRBJ2-2; as DNA is missing, the TRBD1 call by TCRdb cannot be tested. The CDR3 is made up of 13 amino acids. Only the protein is available. The V gene's germline CDR1 is SGHRS and CDR2 YFSETQ.

The V call is TRBV6-5, the J call TRBJ2-5; TCRdb's D call of TRBD1 is untestable without DNA. This CDR3 region has 16 residues. The entry carries no DNA sequence. The germline gives CDR1 MNHEY, CDR2 SVGAGI. The CDR3 reads CASSYSIGVIQETQYF.

The V call is TRBV7-3, the J call TRBJ2-2; TCRdb's D gene call, TRBD2, goes unchecked for lack of DNA. The CDR3 totals 18 residues. No DNA is listed. Germline-derived CDR1 and CDR2 are SGHTA and FQGTGA. The CDR3 loop is CASSLIPSGRADTGELFF. Drawing the rest from reference TRBV7-3 and TRBJ2-2, the complete variable domain is GAGVSQTPSNKVTEKGKYVELRCDPISGHTALYWYRQSLGQGPEFLIYFQGTGAADDSGLPNDRFFAVRPEGSVSTLKIQRTERGDSAVYLCASSLIPSGRADTGELFFGEGSRLTVL.

This CDR3 reads CASSEEDRTNYGYTF. This chain connects TRBV10-2 to TRBJ1-2; checking the TCRdb D call of TRBD1 is not possible without DNA. Looked up from germline, CDR1 is WSHSY and CDR2 is SAAADI. This CDR3 spans 15 amino acids. No DNA accompanies this entry.

The genes are TRBV5-6 and TRBJ1-1; no DNA is available, so the TRBD1 call from TCRdb remains unchecked. Germline CDR1 is SGHDT and CDR2 is YYEEEE. The CDR3 spans 16 residues. Only the protein is on record. This CDR3 reads CASSLGMSRGNTEAFF.

The chain combines TRBV10-2 with TRBJ2-7; checking the TCRdb D call of TRBD1 is not possible without DNA. Germline-derived CDR1 and CDR2 are WSHSY and SAAADI. The CDR3 spans 13 residues. The protein alone is recorded here. CDR3 sequence reads: CASSGTGLGEQYF.

The chain recombines TRBV10-3 with TRBJ2-7; the TCRdb call, TRBD1, lacks DNA for checking. This CDR3 has 13 amino acids. No DNA is given. Germline-derived CDR1 and CDR2 are ENHRY and SYGVKD. CDR3: CAIRGYGQLEQYF.

The chain employs TRBV7-2 and TRBJ2-7; with no DNA, the TCRdb D assignment of TRBD2 cannot be verified. This CDR3 has 12 amino acids. No DNA is recorded. Per the germline V gene, CDR1 is SGHTA and CDR2 is FQGNSA. CDR3 residues: CASRGLNYEQYF.

This chain joins TRBV10-3 and TRBJ2-1. The CDR3 totals 16 residues. No coding sequence is recorded. Germline CDR1 is ENHRY and CDR2 is SYGVKD. The CDR3 is CAISEGRGRSYNEQFF.